The 27 T cell receptor beta chains presented below share a single source sample, sequenced in a study of T cells after yellow fever vaccination. TCRdb fed the 5' RACE reads into MiXCR, producing one record per CDR3 protein. Altogether more than 95,000 distinct CDR3 sequences are present, roughly 7.2% being singletons, with the ten largest covering 2.7%. The input for sequencing was CD4+ T cells sorted from PBMCs, taken around 45 days after the first yellow fever vaccination. Receptor source: a man in his late teens or twenties who received the YFV17D yellow fever vaccine.

V gene TRBV27 combines with J gene TRBJ1-1; D is unclear. This CDR3 has 14 amino acids. V was cut by 3 bases and J by 0 bases, with 8 bases left in between. Germline CDR1 MNHEY, CDR2 SMNVEV (reference sequence). CDR3 protein: CASSFGRLNTEAFF. For the CDR3, the DNA is TGTGCCAGCAGTTTTGGCCGCTTGAACACTGAAGCTTTCTTT.

Ten or more counts support this clonotype. The rearrangement links TRBV5-1 to TRBJ2-3; D ambiguous. This CDR3 has 17 amino acids. The V and J ends lost 0 bases and 2 bases respectively, with 16 bases between them. Germline V gives CDR1 SGHRS, CDR2 YFSETQ. The CDR3: CASSLDRVPISTDTQYF. The CDR3 DNA sequence: TGCGCCAGCAGCTTGGATCGGGTCCCCATATCCACAGATACGCAGTATTTT.

DNA of the CDR3: TGTGCCAGCAGCCAAAGTCGGGTCACAGATACGCAGTATTTT. Translated, it gives CASSQSRVTDTQYF. This chain connects TRBV3-1 to TRBJ2-3; D unclear. This CDR3 has 14 amino acids. V lost 2 bases and J 2 bases, leaving 8 bases between the germline ends. Germline CDR1 is LGHDT and CDR2 is YNNKEL (reference sequence).

Ten or more counts support this clonotype. The chain links TRBV5-1 to TRBJ1-2, with TRBD1 as a possible D gene (5 bases). Looked up from germline, CDR1 is SGHRS and CDR2 is YFSETQ. The CDR3 is 17 residues long. V was trimmed by 4 bases and J by 2 bases, leaving 21 bases between them. The chain's CDR3 is CASSRGEGGRQNYGYTF. The CDR3 DNA is TGCGCCAGCAGCCGAGGGGAAGGTGGGAGGCAGAACTATGGCTACACCTTC.

As DNA, the CDR3 is TGTGCCAGACAGGGGTATGGCTACACCTTC. It yields the protein CARQGYGYTF. The chain joins TRBV27 to TRBJ1-2; 7 positions match TRBD1. The CDR3 sequence is 10 residues long. CDR1 and CDR2 from the germline V gene are MNHEY and SMNVEV (reference sequence). V lost 9 bases and J lost 5; bases outside the gene matches: 0.

This clonotype has more than one count but fewer than ten. The chain recombines TRBV30 with TRBJ2-7; D might be TRBD1 (6 bases). The CDR3 sequence is 15 residues long. Trimming removed 3 bases at V and 6 bases at J, with 21 bases between. Germline V gene lookup returns CDR1 GTSNPN and CDR2 SVGIG (reference sequence). The CDR3 loop is CAWSPFAGVRSEQYF. CDR3 nucleotide sequence: TGTGCCTGGAGCCCCTTTGCAGGGGTCAGGTCCGAGCAGTACTTC.

This clonotype was observed many times. The V gene is TRBV29-1, the J gene TRBJ2-7; D possibly matches TRBD1 or TRBD2 (5 bases each). Trimming cost V 4 bases and J 4 bases, with 14 bases left between them. This CDR3 comprises 13 residues. The germline CDR1 and CDR2 sequences are SQVTM and ANQGSEA. The CDR3 coding sequence is TGCAGCGTTGTTTTCCACAGGACTTACGAGCAGTACTTC. Translating gives CSVVFHRTYEQYF.

Ten or more counts support this clonotype. V usage is TRBV7-8 and J usage is TRBJ1-1; D ambiguous. The CDR3 totals 13 residues. The ends were cut back, 1 base at V and 5 bases at J, with 8 bases in the middle. The germline gives CDR1 SGHVS, CDR2 FQNEAQ. This chain's CDR3 is CASSLDSGTEAFF. The CDR3 DNA follows: TGTGCCAGCAGCTTAGACTCTGGGACTGAAGCTTTCTTT.

This clonotype was observed many times. The J gene is TRBJ2-2, the V gene TRBV5-1; D not certain. The CDR3 totals 14 residues. V was clipped by 2 bases and J by 7 bases, with 12 bases between them. Per germline, CDR1 SGHRS and CDR2 YFSETQ. The CDR3 sequence is CASSFDTLGGELFF. DNA for the CDR3: TGCGCCAGCAGCTTTGACACGCTTGGCGGGGAGCTGTTTTTT.

This clonotype was picked up many times. The rearrangement uses TRBV3-1 and TRBJ1-1, with a possible D match to TRBD1 (6 bases). CDR1 is LGHDT and CDR2 is YNNKEL in the germline V gene (reference sequence). V lost 4 bases, J lost 10 bases, and 13 bases lay in between. This CDR3 comprises 12 residues. The CDR3 nucleotides read TGTGCCAGCAGCCGGAGGGAGGGGGGAGCTTTCTTT. Its protein product is CASSRREGGAFF. Supplemented by reference TRBV3-1 and TRBJ1-1, the full variable domain reads DTAVSQTPKYLVTQMGNDKSIKCEQNLGHDTMYWYKQDSKKFLKIMFSYNNKELIINETVPNRFSPKSPDKAHLNLHINSLELGDSAVYFCASSRREGGAFFGQGTRLTVV.

The table lists this clonotype with many counts. The J gene is TRBJ2-7, the V gene TRBV18; either TRBD1 or TRBD2 may supply D (5 bases each). Trimming removed 3 bases from V and 5 bases from J, with 14 bases in between. The CDR3 consists of 14 residues. Germline lookup yields CDR1 KGHSH and CDR2 LQKENI. This CDR3 is CASSPGTAENEQYF. CDR3 coding DNA: TGTGCCAGCTCACCTGGGACCGCGGAAAACGAGCAGTACTTC.

This clonotype occurred many times. The chain joins TRBV20-1 to TRBJ1-2; 9 bases are shared with TRBD1. The length of the CDR3 is 14 residues. Trimming took 5 bases from V and 4 from J; bases not matched to a gene: 8. In germline, CDR1 is DFQATT, CDR2 SNEGSKA (reference sequence). CDR3 sequence reads: CSAWWTGDGYGYTF. CDR3 DNA: TGCAGTGCTTGGTGGACAGGGGACGGCTATGGCTACACCTTC.

This clonotype was picked up a small number of times. The chain is built from TRBV4-1 and TRBJ2-6; D may be TRBD1 (6 bases). V was trimmed by 4 bases and J by 0 bases, leaving 13 bases between them. This CDR3 region has 17 residues. CDR1 is MGHRA and CDR2 is YSYEKL in the germline V gene. CDR3 protein: CASSRQDSPSGANVLTF. The CDR3 coding sequence is TGCGCCAGCAGCCGACAGGACAGTCCCTCTGGGGCCAACGTCCTGACTTTC.

At least ten counts were recorded for this clonotype. The chain couples TRBV2 to TRBJ2-5, with no clear D. The CDR3 has 13 residues. The germline V and J ends were trimmed by 4 bases and 1 base, with 7 bases remaining between them. The germline gives CDR1 SNHLY, CDR2 FYNNEI. As DNA, the CDR3 is TGTGCCAGCAGTGGAACTATCCAAGAGACCCAGTACTTC. It is translated as CASSGTIQETQYF.

Only a few counts were recorded for this clonotype. The V call is TRBV18, the J call TRBJ2-7, with 7 bases aligning to TRBD1. Losses at the gene ends were 3 bases for V and 2 bases for J; bases not matched to a gene: 1. The CDR3 extends over 13 amino acids. Germline CDR1 KGHSH, CDR2 LQKENI. The CDR3 nucleotides read TGTGCCAGCTCACCGGGACAGACCTACGAGCAGTACGTC. Protein product: CASSPGQTYEQYV.

This clonotype was detected many times. The V call is TRBV7-2, the J call TRBJ2-3; D may be TRBD1 (5 bases). V was trimmed by 1 base and J by 9 bases, leaving 11 bases between them. This CDR3 has 13 residues. Germline V gives CDR1 SGHTA, CDR2 FQGNSA. CDR3 coding DNA: TGTGCCAGCAGCTTAGAGGCAGGACAAACGCAGTATTTT. Translated, it gives CASSLEAGQTQYF. The variable domain in full, completed from reference TRBV7-2 and TRBJ2-3, reads GAGVSQSPSNKVTEKGKDVELRCDPISGHTALYWYRQSLGQGLEFLIYFQGNSAPDKSGLPSDRFSAERTGGSVSTLTIQRTQQEDSAVYLCASSLEAGQTQYFGPGTRLTVL.

The chain recombines TRBV29-1 with TRBJ2-2, with TRBD1 matching over 9 bases. From germline, CDR1 is SQVTM and CDR2 ANQGSEA. The CDR3 runs 14 residues. This CDR3 reads CSVQGANLPGELFF. The CDR3 region has the DNA TGCAGTGTACAGGGGGCGAATTTGCCCGGGGAGCTGTTTTTT.

This clonotype occurred many times. The CDR3 DNA is TGCGCCAGCAGCTTGGCTCCGGACAGCAACACTGAAGCTTTCTTT. Protein sequence: CASSLAPDSNTEAFF. J is TRBJ1-1 and V is TRBV5-1, with a weak D call TRBD1 (6 bases). The V and J ends lost 0 bases and 2 bases respectively, with 11 bases between them. CDR3 length: 15 residues. Germline CDR1 is SGHRS and CDR2 is YFSETQ. The full variable domain, its missing parts supplied by reference TRBV5-1 and TRBJ1-1, is KAGVTQTPRYLIKTRGQQVTLSCSPISGHRSVSWYQQTPGQGLQFLFEYFSETQRNKGNFPGRFSGRQFSNSRSEMNVSTLELGDSALYLCASSLAPDSNTEAFFGQGTRLTVV.

This clonotype was counted ten times or more. The V call is TRBV7-2, the J call TRBJ1-4; D is possibly TRBD1 (6 bases). This CDR3 contains 14 residues. Trimming left V 7 bases short and J 8 bases short, with 17 bases between. CDR1 SGHTA and CDR2 FQGNSA come from the germline V gene. The CDR3 bases are TGTGCCAGCACCCTGGGGGGCATGCGGGAAAAACTGTTTTTT. Translated, it gives CASTLGGMREKLFF.

This clonotype was counted ten times or more. This chain links TRBV7-2 with TRBJ2-5; a possible D gene is TRBD2 (6 bases). V was shortened by 5 bases and J by 5 bases, with 21 bases between the two germline ends. The CDR3 totals 16 residues. Germline lookup yields CDR1 SGHTA and CDR2 FQGNSA. The CDR3 here is CASSKSRVGGRETQYF. The CDR3, as DNA: TGTGCCAGCAGCAAAAGTCGCGTCGGGGGTCGGGAGACCCAGTACTTC.

The chain links TRBV7-2 to TRBJ2-3; 9 positions agree with TRBD2. Germline V CDR1 and CDR2: SGHTA, FQGNSA. The length of the CDR3 is 17 residues. Losses at the gene ends were 1 base for V and 8 bases for J; bases not matched to a gene: 13. The CDR3 sequence is CASSLGASGDGRSTQYF. Written as DNA, the CDR3 is TGTGCCAGCAGCTTAGGCGCTAGCGGGGACGGGCGGAGTACGCAGTATTTT.

Note on this clonotype: Since a much larger clone is just one base distant, this may be a read error. This chain connects TRBV28 to TRBJ1-5, with D perhaps matching TRBD1 (5 bases). This CDR3 spans 16 amino acids. With 5 bases removed from V and 5 bases from J, the gap between germline ends came to 19 bases. Germline CDR1 and CDR2: MDHEN and SYDVKM. CDR3 sequence (DNA): TGTGCCAGCAGTCTCTACCCTAGCGGGGGTCATCAGCCCCAGCATTTT. As protein: CASSLYPSGGHQPQHF.

This clonotype occurred many times. The V gene is TRBV5-1, the J gene TRBJ2-1; 9 bases match TRBD2. The CDR3 runs 15 residues. J gave up 6 bases and V 0 bases, and 4 bases lay outside the gene matches. Germline CDR1 SGHRS, CDR2 YFSETQ. CDR3 coding DNA: TGCGCCAGCAGCTTGGTTCTAGCGGGGTCCAATGAGCAGTTCTTC. Protein: CASSLVLAGSNEQFF.

This clonotype was observed many times. This sequence joins TRBV7-3 and TRBJ2-1, with 14 positions matching TRBD2. Germline assignment: CDR1 SGHTA and CDR2 FQGTGA. This CDR3 is 14 amino acids long. J was trimmed by 11 bases and V by 4 bases; bases with no gene match: 4. The CDR3, as DNA: TGTGCCAGCAGCTCAGGACTAGCGGGGGGCCAGCAGTTCTTC. Protein sequence: CASSSGLAGGQQFF.

This clonotype was seen a single time. The chain has TRBV18 and TRBJ1-2, with a possible D match to TRBD1 (6 bases). The V and J ends lost 2 bases and 7 bases respectively, with 14 bases between them. Germline V lookup: CDR1 KGHSH, CDR2 LQKENI. The CDR3 spans 14 residues. The CDR3 region has the DNA TGTGCCAGCTCACCATCTGCGGGGGCGAGTGGCTACACCTTC. Translating it yields CASSPSAGASGYTF.

This clonotype has ten or more counts. The J gene is TRBJ2-7, the V gene TRBV6-2 or TRBV6-3; D might be TRBD1 (5 bases). Germline CDR1 is MNHEY and CDR2 is SVGEGT. The CDR3 spans 14 residues. V was pared by 5 bases and J by 2 bases, with 13 bases between. CDR3 sequence (DNA): TGTGCCAGCAGTAGGGATACAGGAGCCTACGAGCAGTACGTC. Translating gives CASSRDTGAYEQYV.

This clonotype was detected ten times or more. This chain joins TRBV7-2 and TRBJ2-3, with no clear D. Germline lookup yields CDR1 SGHTA and CDR2 FQGNSA. V was pared by 4 bases and J by 6 bases, with 14 bases between. The CDR3 loop spans 14 amino acids. The DNA of the CDR3 is TGTGCCAGCAGCTGGGCCTCCTACGGTGATACGCAGTATTTT. Translating gives CASSWASYGDTQYF.